The next 4 T cell receptor beta chains were all read from a single sample in a study of cytomegalovirus exposure and HLA in healthy donors. A multiplex PCR was run with 60 Vbeta primers and 13 Jbeta primers. Clones were sequenced by immunoSEQ multiplex PCR, and TCRdb holds only the in-frame ones, with some missing. Among under 130,000 clones, around two thirds were seen once, and the ten largest hold 3% to 4%. The sequencing input was PBMCs. The receptors stem from a man aged 30 to 45 in good health and CMV-seropositive.

The chain employs TRBV7-8 and TRBJ2-7; 11 bases line up with TRBD1. Looked up from germline, CDR1 is SGHVS and CDR2 is FQNEAQ. After removal of 6 bases from V and 2 bases from J, the junction contained 6 bases not matched to a gene. The CDR3 contains 15 residues. The CDR3: CASRTGQGGAYEQYF. In DNA, the CDR3 is TGTGCCAGCAGAACGGGACAGGGGGGGGCCTACGAGCAGTACTTC.

This clone was picked up a small number of times. The chain employs TRBV11-3 and TRBJ2-7, with TRBD1 identical over 7 bases. Looked up from germline, CDR1 is SGHNT and CDR2 is YENEEA. With 4 bases clipped from V and 7 bases from J, the junction kept 7 bases outside the gene matches. This CDR3 contains 13 residues. Here the CDR3 reads CASSSTGMEEQYF. CDR3 in DNA: TGTGCCAGCAGCTCGACAGGGATGGAAGAGCAGTACTTC. The full variable domain, with the rest looked up from reference TRBV11-3 and TRBJ2-7, is EAGVVQSPRYKIIEKKQPVAFWCNPISGHNTLYWYLQNLGQGPELLIRYENEEAVDDSQLPKDRFSAERLKGVDSTLKIQPAELGDSAVYLCASSSTGMEEQYFGPGTRLTVT.

J is TRBJ2-3 and V is TRBV5-6; D unclear. The ends were cut back, 0 bases at V and 2 bases at J, with 7 bases in the middle. The CDR3 consists of 14 residues. CDR1 and CDR2 (germline): SGHDT, YYEEEE. The CDR3 loop is CASSLGLNTDTQYF. Here the CDR3 DNA reads TGTGCCAGCAGCTTGGGACTGAACACAGATACGCAGTATTTT.

There are a few counts of this clone. The V and J genes are TRBV11-3 and TRBJ1-1; 7 bases align to TRBD1. Trimming took 8 bases from V and 4 from J; bases not matched to a gene: 10. This CDR3 region has 14 residues. The germline V gene encodes CDR1 SGHNT and CDR2 YENEEA. The CDR3 nucleotides are TGTGCCAGCTCCTTAGGGGGCTCGAGCACTGAAGCTTTCTTT. Translating it yields CASSLGGSSTEAFF.